One sample yielded the 25 T cell receptor beta chains listed below, sequenced in a study of tumor-infiltrating lymphocytes in primary liver carcinoma. The blood RNA (from unsorted whole blood) was obtained, and germline DNA was also extracted. A constant-region primer served to make TCR beta cDNA from approximately 490 ng total RNA. For TCR beta, libraries were produced by three nested multiplex PCR rounds using slightly modified ARM-PCR. TRBV1-TRBV30 forward primers paired with a C-beta reverse primer drove the first two PCR rounds, approximately 11 cycles each. TCRdb re-called the multiplex PCR reads through MiXCR, storing one row per CDR3 protein. The sample has about 320,000 distinct CDR3 sequences; more than 55% are singletons. The sequenced sample consisted of peripheral blood. Receptors were obtained from a woman in her 30s with primary liver carcinoma and hepatitis B virus infection.

On this clonotype: At one of its ends the junction is not consistent with the germline gene, which may arise from a read error. This chain joins TRBV29-1 and TRBJ1-2; D is possibly TRBD1 (5 bases). The germline V gene encodes CDR1 SQVTM and CDR2 ANQGSEA. CDR3 length: 14 residues. As DNA, the CDR3 is TGCGGCGTTGAGGCAGGGAGTGGACTTTATGGCTACACCTTC. Its protein is CGVEAGSGLYGYTF. Full variable domain (remainder filled in from reference TRBV29-1 and TRBJ1-2): SAVISQKPSRDICQRGTSLTIQCQVDSQVTMMFWYRQQPGQSLTLIATANQGSEATYESGFVIDKFPISRPNLTFSTLTVSNMSPEDSSIYLCGVEAGSGLYGYTFGSGTRLTVV.

In the case of this clonotype: This sequence may be a read error, since a much larger clone differs from it by one base. V is TRBV4-2 and J is TRBJ2-1; 11 bases are shared with TRBD2. Germline V gene data show CDR1 as LGHNA and CDR2 as YNFKEQ. The CDR3 sequence is 18 residues long. CDR3 nucleotide sequence: TGTGCCAACAGCCAAGATGTCGGGTCACTAGCGGGAGCCAATGAGCAGTTCTTC. This sequence encodes CANSQDVGSLAGANEQFF.

This clonotype was seen at least ten times. The chain has TRBV6-2 or TRBV6-3 and TRBJ1-5; tentative D call: TRBD1 (5 bases). CDR1 MNHEY and CDR2 SVGEGT come from the germline V gene. The CDR3 has 16 residues. Trimming removed 7 bases at V and 1 base at J, with 17 bases between. CDR3 DNA sequence: TGTGCCAGCACCAAAGCTCAGGGTGGAAGCAATCAGCCCCAGCATTTT. As protein: CASTKAQGGSNQPQHF.

Note on this clonotype: A read error is possible here, since a much larger clone lies one base away. J is TRBJ2-7 and V is TRBV4-2; D not resolved. Germline V CDR1 and CDR2: LGHNA, YNFKEQ. The CDR3 consists of 15 residues. Trimming removed 0 bases from V and 2 bases from J, with 11 bases in between. CDR3 DNA: TGTGCCAGCAGCCAAGACAGACATGCTACCTACGAGCAGTACTTC. Translating gives CASSQDRHATYEQYF.

V gene TRBV29-1 combines with J gene TRBJ2-1; unclear D gene. The germline V and J ends were trimmed by 4 bases and 9 bases, with 13 bases remaining between them. CDR3 size: 12 residues. CDR1 is SQVTM and CDR2 is ANQGSEA in the germline V gene. The CDR3 nucleotides are TGCAGCGTTGGCGACTGGCTTAGTGAGCAGTTCTTC. Encoded protein: CSVGDWLSEQFF.

As regards this clonotype: Compared with germline, one end of the junction differs, possibly owing to a read error. The chain joins TRBV20-1 to TRBJ2-7; TRBD1 or TRBD2 may be the D gene (6 bases each). This CDR3 region has 15 residues. The germline V gene has CDR1 DFQATT and CDR2 SNEGSKA (reference sequence). The CDR3 nucleotides read TGCAGTACTAGAGAGGTTGAGGGGGGTTTCTACGAGCAGTACTTC. It encodes CSTREVEGGFYEQYF.

As concerns this clonotype: A much larger clone differs from this one at a single base, so this may be a read error. The chain has TRBV6-5 and TRBJ2-2; TRBD1 aligns across 7 bases. CDR1 and CDR2 from the germline V gene are MNHEY and SVGAGI. This CDR3 has 16 amino acids. CDR3: CDSSYQSGTDIGELFF. CDR3 coding DNA: TGTGACAGCAGTTACCAATCCGGGACAGATATCGGGGAGCTGTTTTTT.

This clonotype occurred many times. The chain is built from TRBV12-3 or TRBV12-4 and TRBJ2-3; 8 nucleotides align to TRBD1. Trimming cost V 7 bases and J 9 bases; bases outside gene matches: 18. This CDR3 has 16 residues. CDR3 residues: CASTPQGGGPKRTQYF. DNA of the CDR3: TGTGCCAGCACCCCACAGGGGGGAGGCCCAAAGAGGACGCAGTATTTT.

This clonotype was observed at least ten times. CDR3 amino acids: CASSYRQGQETQYF. In nucleotides, the CDR3 is TGTGCCAGCAGTTATCGACAGGGCCAAGAGACCCAGTACTTC. The chain uses TRBV6-6 and TRBJ2-5, with 7 nucleotides matching TRBD1. CDR3 length equals 14 residues. Germline values: CDR1 MNHNY, CDR2 SVGAGI (reference sequence). The ends lost 3 bases at V and 1 base at J; junction bases unmatched: 2.

V is TRBV11-2 and J is TRBJ1-1; D ambiguous. CDR3 length: 15 amino acids. V was cut by 5 bases and J by 5 bases, with 18 bases left in between. CDR1 and CDR2 (germline): SGHAT, FQNNGV. CDR3 region: CASSPPMAMETEAFF. CDR3 coding DNA: TGTGCCAGCAGCCCACCTATGGCGATGGAGACTGAAGCTTTCTTT.

This clonotype was observed a handful of times. This chain links TRBV4-1 with TRBJ2-5; D perhaps matches TRBD1 (6 bases). The CDR3 is made up of 15 amino acids. Trimming stripped 4 bases from V and 4 bases from J, with 16 bases between. CDR1 is MGHRA, CDR2 YSYEKL, per germline. CDR3 protein: CASSLGGGSAETQYF. The CDR3 DNA reads TGCGCCAGCAGCCTCGGTGGGGGCAGTGCAGAGACCCAGTACTTC.

With regard to this clonotype: This may stem from a read error, because a much larger clone lies one nucleotide away. The gene calls are TRBV6-2 or TRBV6-3 and TRBJ2-1, with a weak D call TRBD2 (6 bases). Germline CDR1 and CDR2: MNHEY and SVGEGT. The CDR3 totals 13 residues. V was shortened by 7 bases and J by 9 bases, with 16 bases between the two germline ends. The CDR3 is CASKSVGRAEQFF. The DNA for the CDR3 is TGTGCCAGCAAGTCGGTCGGGAGAGCTGAGCAGTTCTTC.

As regards this clonotype: No conserved phenylalanine or tryptophan is present at the end of the CDR3, so a read error is the likely explanation. The chain employs TRBV11-3 and TRBJ2-1; D is uncertain. Germline V gives CDR1 SGHNT, CDR2 YENEEA. This CDR3 spans 14 amino acids. The ends were cut back, 6 bases at V and 5 bases at J, with 14 bases in the middle. The CDR3 DNA reads as TGTGCCAGCAGTATGTATAGTAGCAACAATGAGCAGTTCTAC. Translation gives CASSMYSSNNEQFY.

This clonotype was counted many times. The CDR3 region is CASIGLAEETQYF. In nucleotides, the CDR3 is TGTGCCAGCATCGGACTAGCGGAAGAGACCCAGTACTTC. The chain recombines TRBV11-3 with TRBJ2-5, with 10 bases fitting TRBD2. Germline values: CDR1 SGHNT, CDR2 YENEEA. This CDR3 has 13 amino acids. With V trimmed by 7 bases and J by 3 bases, 2 bases remained unmatched.

A word on this clonotype: A read error may explain this, as a much larger clone is one base away. The gene calls are TRBV11-2 and TRBJ2-2; D not certain. Germline lookup yields CDR1 SGHAT and CDR2 FQNNGV. V lost 1 base and J 10 bases, leaving 16 bases between the germline ends. This CDR3 is 15 amino acids long. The CDR3 coding sequence is TGTGCCAGCAGCTTAGGGACCCCTCCCTTCGTGGAGCTGTTTTTT. This translates into CASSLGTPPFVELFF.

This clonotype was detected only once. A read error is possible here, since a much larger clone lies one base away. V gene TRBV4-3 combines with J gene TRBJ2-7, with 7 positions matching TRBD2. Germline V gene lookup returns CDR1 LGHNA and CDR2 YSLEER. There are 14 residues in the CDR3. The CDR3 protein is CASNQGAGAYEQYF. DNA for the CDR3: TGCGCCAGCAACCAAGGGGCGGGGGCCTACGAGCAGTACTTC.

This chain joins TRBV28 and TRBJ2-1; possibly TRBD1 or TRBD2 for D (5 bases each). V dropped 4 bases and J dropped 9 bases, with 13 bases sitting between them. The CDR3 is 13 amino acids. Germline CDR1 and CDR2: MDHEN and SYDVKM. The CDR3 coding sequence is TGTGCCAGCAGTTGGAAAGGGACGCGTGAGCAGTTCTTC. Its translation is CASSWKGTREQFF.

This clonotype was picked up many times. V usage is TRBV11-2 and J usage is TRBJ2-1; no clear D gene. The germline V and J ends were trimmed by 3 bases and 15 bases, with 12 bases remaining between them. Germline assignment: CDR1 SGHAT and CDR2 FQNNGV. The CDR3 loop spans 11 amino acids. The CDR3 nucleotides are TGTGCCAGCAGCTTCGGTGCTCGGACGTTCTTC. Translated: CASSFGARTFF.

Turning to this clonotype: A much larger clone is a single base away; this may be a read error. The chain has TRBV12-3 or TRBV12-4 and TRBJ2-7; possibly TRBD1 for D (5 bases). The CDR3 has 15 amino acids. The CDR3 nucleotides read TGTGCCAGCAGCCTAGGGGCAGGCGTCTCCTACGAGCAGTGCTTC. It is translated as CASSLGAGVSYEQCF.

This chain links TRBV28 with TRBJ2-3; maybe TRBD2 (6 bases). V lost 2 bases and J lost 4, with 13 bases in between. The CDR3 contains 15 residues. The germline V gene has CDR1 MDHEN and CDR2 SYDVKM. The CDR3, as DNA: TGTGCCAGCAGTTTAGGTGGGGACTCGTCAGATACGCAGTATTTT. Protein product: CASSLGGDSSDTQYF.

The rearrangement links TRBV11-1 to TRBJ2-7; 7 nucleotides align to TRBD2. The CDR3 spans 15 residues. Germline values: CDR1 SGHAT, CDR2 FQDESV (reference sequence). The V and J ends lost 5 bases and 4 bases, in that order; junction bases with no gene match: 11. CDR3 protein: CASSPPHREAYEQYF. CDR3 DNA: TGTGCCAGCAGCCCCCCGCACCGGGAGGCATACGAGCAGTACTTC.

At least ten counts were recorded for this clonotype. The J gene is TRBJ2-7, the V gene TRBV12-3 or TRBV12-4; D gene ambiguous. Trimming removed 1 base from V and 6 bases from J, with 7 bases in between. The CDR3 is 12 amino acids. The CDR3 is CASSLGVSEQYF. The CDR3 DNA follows: TGTGCCAGCAGTTTAGGCGTCAGCGAGCAGTACTTC.

This clonotype was seen just once. One end of the junction is discordant with germline, which a read error may explain. The chain joins TRBV11-2 to TRBJ2-1; 8 nucleotides line up with TRBD2. Per germline, CDR1 SGHAT and CDR2 FQNNGV. The CDR3 loop spans 17 amino acids. The CDR3 sequence is CASSFHGLALLLGEQLF. The CDR3 DNA sequence: TGTGCCAGCAGCTTCCACGGACTAGCCCTCTTACTGGGTGAGCAGCTCTTC.

Remarks on this clonotype: The junction shows a germline mismatch at one end, possibly a read error. The chain carries TRBV11-2 and TRBJ1-2; a weak D match, TRBD1 (6 bases). The CDR3 totals 13 residues. Germline assignment: CDR1 SGHAT and CDR2 FQNNGV. The CDR3 sequence: CTSSLGGGLSYTF. The CDR3 coding sequence is TGTACCAGCAGCTTAGGGGGGGGGTTGAGCTACACCTTC.

Notes on this clonotype: Relative to the germline gene, one junction end is altered; a read error may explain this. The chain recombines TRBV28 with TRBJ1-2; D gene uncertain. Germline CDR1 MDHEN, CDR2 SYDVKM. The length of the CDR3 is 16 residues. This CDR3 is CASSFAHMDGNCGYTF. The CDR3 bases are TGTGCTAGCAGCTTCGCCCACATGGACGGAAACTGTGGCTACACCTTC.